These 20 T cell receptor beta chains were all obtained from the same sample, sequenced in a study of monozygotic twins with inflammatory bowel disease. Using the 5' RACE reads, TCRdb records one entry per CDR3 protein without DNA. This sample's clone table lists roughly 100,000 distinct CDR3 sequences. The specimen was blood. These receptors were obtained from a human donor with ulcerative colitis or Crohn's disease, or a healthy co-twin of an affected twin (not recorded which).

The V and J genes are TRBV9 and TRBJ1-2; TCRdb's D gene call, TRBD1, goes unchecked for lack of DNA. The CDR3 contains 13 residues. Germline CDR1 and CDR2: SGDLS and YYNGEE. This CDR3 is CASSEGQGYGYTF.

This chain's CDR3 is CASSILDRAYEQYF. The V call is TRBV19, the J call TRBJ2-7; TCRdb's D gene call, TRBD1, goes unchecked for lack of DNA. The CDR3 runs to 14 residues. CDR1 and CDR2 (germline): LNHDA, SQIVND (reference sequence).

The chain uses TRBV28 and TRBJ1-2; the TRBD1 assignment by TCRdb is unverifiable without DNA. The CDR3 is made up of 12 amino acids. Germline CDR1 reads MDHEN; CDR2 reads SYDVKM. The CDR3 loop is CASSLRQYGYTF.

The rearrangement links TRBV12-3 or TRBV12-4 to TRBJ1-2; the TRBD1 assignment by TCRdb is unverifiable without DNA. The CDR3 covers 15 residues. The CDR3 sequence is CASSLMERPIYGYTF.

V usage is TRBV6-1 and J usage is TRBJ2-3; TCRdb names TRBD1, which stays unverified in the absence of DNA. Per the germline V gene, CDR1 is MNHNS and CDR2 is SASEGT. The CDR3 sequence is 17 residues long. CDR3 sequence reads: CASSGIGQVARTDTQYF.

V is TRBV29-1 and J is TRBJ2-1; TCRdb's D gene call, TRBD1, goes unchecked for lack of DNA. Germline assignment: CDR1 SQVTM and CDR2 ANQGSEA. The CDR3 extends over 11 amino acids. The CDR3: CSVVWAGEQFF.

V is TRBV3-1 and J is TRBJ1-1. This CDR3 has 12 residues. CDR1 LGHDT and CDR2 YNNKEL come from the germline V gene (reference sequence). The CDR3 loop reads CASSGRTTEAFF.

Here the CDR3 reads CATSMGRTGNYEQYF. The chain links TRBV15 to TRBJ2-7; the D call from TCRdb, TRBD1, cannot be confirmed without DNA. From germline, CDR1 is LNHNV and CDR2 YYDKDF (reference sequence). The CDR3 spans 15 residues.

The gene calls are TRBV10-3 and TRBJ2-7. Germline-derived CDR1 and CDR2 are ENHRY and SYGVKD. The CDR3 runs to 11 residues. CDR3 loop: CAISDLNEQYF.

CDR3 residues: CASSLGTASSYEQYF. J is TRBJ2-7 and V is TRBV18; the TCRdb call, TRBD1, lacks DNA for checking. The germline CDR1 and CDR2 sequences are KGHSH and LQKENI. This CDR3 has 15 residues.

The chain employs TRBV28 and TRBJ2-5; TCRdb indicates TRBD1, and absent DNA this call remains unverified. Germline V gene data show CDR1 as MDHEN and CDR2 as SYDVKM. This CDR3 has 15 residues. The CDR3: CASKDSRIPGETQYF.

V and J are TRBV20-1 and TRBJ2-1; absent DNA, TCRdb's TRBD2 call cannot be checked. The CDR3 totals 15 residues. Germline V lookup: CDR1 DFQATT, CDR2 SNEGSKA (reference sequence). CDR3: CSARKPGPSRAEQFF.

The CDR3 spells CASSITGSAHYGYTF. This chain connects TRBV19 to TRBJ1-2; TCRdb lists TRBD1, though no DNA is available to test this call. There are 15 residues in the CDR3. Germline CDR1 is LNHDA and CDR2 is SQIVND (reference sequence).

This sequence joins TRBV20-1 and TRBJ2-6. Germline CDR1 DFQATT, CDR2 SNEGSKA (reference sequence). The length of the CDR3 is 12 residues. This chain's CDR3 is CSARTGANVLTF.

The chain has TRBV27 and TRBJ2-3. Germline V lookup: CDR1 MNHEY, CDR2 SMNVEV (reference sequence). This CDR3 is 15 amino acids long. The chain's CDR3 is CASSFSGISTDTQYF.

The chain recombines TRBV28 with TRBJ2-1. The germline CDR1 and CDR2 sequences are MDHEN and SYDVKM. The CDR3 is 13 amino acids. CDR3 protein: CASSRALNNEQFF. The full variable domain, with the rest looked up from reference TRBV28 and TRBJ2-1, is DVKVTQSSRYLVKRTGEKVFLECVQDMDHENMFWYRQDPGLGLRLIYFSYDVKMKEKGDIPEGYSVSREKKERFSLILESASTNQTSMYLCASSRALNNEQFFGPGTRLTVL.

CDR3 protein: CASSLGGNSYEQYF. J is TRBJ2-7 and V is TRBV12-3 or TRBV12-4; the TRBD1 assignment by TCRdb is unverifiable without DNA. This CDR3 is 14 amino acids long.

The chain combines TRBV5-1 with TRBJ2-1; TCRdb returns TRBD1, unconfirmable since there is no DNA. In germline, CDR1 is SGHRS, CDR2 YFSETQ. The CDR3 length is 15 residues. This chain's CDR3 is CASSFQGGFINEQFF.

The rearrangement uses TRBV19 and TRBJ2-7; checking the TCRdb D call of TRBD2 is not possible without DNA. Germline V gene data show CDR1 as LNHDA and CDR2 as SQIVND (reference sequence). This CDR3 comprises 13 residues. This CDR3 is CASIASGSYEQYF. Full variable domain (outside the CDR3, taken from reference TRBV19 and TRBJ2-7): DGGITQSPKYLFRKEGQNVTLSCEQNLNHDAMYWYRQDPGQGLRLIYYSQIVNDFQKGDIAEGYSVSREKKESFPLTVTSAQKNPTAFYLCASIASGSYEQYFGPGTRLTVT.

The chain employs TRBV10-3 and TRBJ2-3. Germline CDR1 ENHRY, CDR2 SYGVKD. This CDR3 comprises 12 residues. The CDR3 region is CAISGVDDTQYF.